The 25 T cell receptor beta chains reported below all come from one sample, sequenced in a study of CD8 T cells in ankylosing spondylitis. No cognate antigen is known for these TCRs. Whole-study findings and limits: A motif in TCR beta, a set of under 10 highly homologous variants, appeared characteristic of ankylosing spondylitis blood.

TCRdb analysed the 5' RACE reads with MiXCR anew, one entry per CDR3 protein. The table includes about 200,000 distinct CDR3 sequences, 5.5% to 7.5% detected once. The material sequenced was blood, either unsorted or a sorted T cell fraction (not recorded which). The receptors come from a male donor with ankylosing spondylitis.

A note on this clonotype: A much bigger clone sits one base away, suggesting this may be a read error. This rearrangement joins TRBV4-2 to TRBJ2-7; TRBD2 matches 11 bases. The CDR3 sequence is 16 residues long. Germline values: CDR1 LGHNA, CDR2 YNFKEQ. DNA of the CDR3: TGTGACAGCAGCCAAGAACCCACTAGCGGGAGTTACGAGCAGTACTTC. It is translated as CDSSQEPTSGSYEQYF.

There are many counts of this clonotype. The chain is built from TRBV12-3 or TRBV12-4 and TRBJ2-3; D is perhaps TRBD2 (6 bases). The CDR3 totals 14 residues. The V end was cut by 3 bases, the J end by 4 bases, with 11 bases between. The CDR3 loop reads CASSLQGGADTQYF. In nucleotides, the CDR3 is TGTGCCAGCAGTTTGCAGGGAGGAGCAGATACGCAGTATTTT.

This clonotype occurred many times. The junction differs from germline at one of its ends, possibly a read error. This chain uses TRBV29-1 with TRBJ1-2; D is unresolved. Germline lookup yields CDR1 SQVTM and CDR2 ANQGSEA. This CDR3 has 13 residues. DNA for the CDR3: TGCAGCGTTGAAGAGAACCTTAACCATGGCTACACCTTC. Translation: CSVEENLNHGYTF.

There are many counts of this clonotype. This rearrangement joins TRBV29-1 to TRBJ1-1, with D maybe TRBD1 (5 bases). Germline-derived CDR1 and CDR2 are SQVTM and ANQGSEA. CDR3 size: 13 residues. Trimming took off 0 bases at V and 6 bases at J, with 11 bases between the two ends. The CDR3 sequence: CSVEDRRGAEAFF. CDR3 in DNA: TGCAGCGTTGAAGATCGGCGGGGGGCTGAAGCTTTCTTT.

This clonotype has at least ten counts. The CDR3: CASSGGGAEAFF. The CDR3 nucleotides read TGTGCCAGCAGCGGCGGGGGGGCTGAAGCTTTCTTT. The rearrangement uses TRBV7-9 and TRBJ1-1; the D gene is possibly TRBD1 (5 bases). V shed 5 bases and J shed 6 bases, with 10 bases lying between them. The CDR3 has 12 residues. CDR1 and CDR2 (germline): SEHNR, FQNEAQ (reference sequence).

Ten or more counts support this clonotype. This rearrangement joins TRBV14 to TRBJ2-5, with D uncertain. CDR3 size: 12 residues. V lost 6 bases and J lost 7, with 12 bases in between. CDR1 and CDR2 from the germline V gene are SGHDN and FVKESK. CDR3 residues: CASRPVWGTQYF. CDR3 bases: TGTGCCAGCAGGCCAGTTTGGGGGACCCAGTACTTC.

The genes are TRBV27 and TRBJ2-1; maybe TRBD2 (5 bases). Per the germline V gene, CDR1 is MNHEY and CDR2 is SMNVEV (reference sequence). V gave up 8 bases and J gave up 0 bases, with 14 bases separating them. The CDR3 sequence is 15 residues long. CDR3: CASSIARSSYNEQFF. CDR3 coding DNA: TGTGCCAGCTCCATAGCGCGAAGCTCCTACAATGAGCAGTTCTTC.

This clonotype was seen at least ten times. This chain uses TRBV11-2 with TRBJ2-7; 9 nucleotides line up with TRBD1. This CDR3 has 15 amino acids. With V trimmed by 5 bases and J by 6 bases, 11 bases remained unmatched. CDR1 and CDR2 (germline): SGHAT, FQNNGV. The DNA of the CDR3 is TGTGCCAGCAGCATAAACGCCGGGACAGGGATCGAGCAGTACTTC. Amino acids: CASSINAGTGIEQYF.

This clonotype was counted many times. V usage is TRBV3-1 and J usage is TRBJ1-1, with 7 nucleotides matching TRBD1. The V gene end was trimmed by 0 bases and the J gene end by 6 bases; junction bases not matched to a gene: 4. CDR3 length: 14 amino acids. Germline values: CDR1 LGHDT, CDR2 YNNKEL (reference sequence). CDR3 sequence: CASSQDNRGPEAFF. The CDR3 nucleotides are TGTGCCAGCAGCCAAGATAACAGGGGACCTGAAGCTTTCTTT.

This clonotype was observed many times. The CDR3 sequence is CASSLTGTDEQYF. The CDR3 nucleotides are TGTGCCAGCAGCCTTACCGGGACAGATGAGCAGTACTTC. The chain employs TRBV6-1 and TRBJ2-7, with 7 bases aligning to TRBD1. The germline V gene encodes CDR1 MNHNS and CDR2 SASEGT. There are 13 residues in the CDR3. J gave up 7 bases and V 6 bases, and 9 bases lay outside the gene matches.

The chain has TRBV6-5 and TRBJ1-1, with D tentatively TRBD1 (5 bases). Germline CDR1 and CDR2: MNHEY and SVGAGI. The germline V and J ends were trimmed by 2 bases and 3 bases, with 13 bases remaining between them. This CDR3 is built from 15 residues. The CDR3 protein is CASSYAGYGDTEAFF. The CDR3 DNA is TGTGCCAGCAGTTACGCAGGGTATGGAGACACTGAAGCTTTCTTT.

This clonotype was found many times. For the CDR3, the DNA is TGTGCCAGCAGTGCGACAGGGGCGACCACTGAAGCTTTCTTT. It encodes CASSATGATTEAFF. J is TRBJ1-1 and V is TRBV6-1; 8 bases map to TRBD1. The V segment lost 4 bases and the J segment 4 bases; nucleotides outside the gene matches: 5. Germline loops: CDR1 MNHNS, CDR2 SASEGT. This CDR3 contains 14 residues.

At least ten counts were recorded for this clonotype. This chain connects TRBV6-5 to TRBJ1-2; D is unresolved. Germline CDR1 MNHEY, CDR2 SVGAGI. V was clipped by 3 bases and J by 1 base, with 6 bases between them. This CDR3 region has 13 residues. CDR3 sequence (DNA): TGTGCCAGCAGTTATACAGATAACTATGGCTACACCTTC. It encodes CASSYTDNYGYTF.

This clonotype appeared many times. The chain has TRBV27 and TRBJ2-2, with 7 positions matching TRBD1. CDR3 size: 16 residues. Germline CDR1 MNHEY, CDR2 SMNVEV (reference sequence). V trimming: 1 base; J trimming: 5 bases; junction bases outside the gene matches: 7. The CDR3 loop reads CASSLLTRGLTGELFF. CDR3 coding DNA: TGTGCCAGCAGTTTATTGACGAGGGGGCTTACCGGGGAGCTGTTTTTT.

This clonotype has a count of ten or more. The gene calls are TRBV7-6 and TRBJ1-5; D may be TRBD1 (5 bases). The CDR3 extends over 13 amino acids. Trimming shortened V by 5 bases and J by 4 bases, and 9 bases separated the two germline ends. CDR1 is SGHVS, CDR2 FNYEAQ, per germline. The CDR3 sequence is CASSDDSNQPQHF. The CDR3 DNA is TGTGCCAGCAGCGATGACAGTAATCAGCCCCAGCATTTT. The full variable domain, completed using reference TRBV7-6 and TRBJ1-5, is GAGVSQSPRYKVTKRGQDVALRCDPISGHVSLYWYRQALGQGPEFLTYFNYEAQQDKSGLPNDRFSAERPEGSISTLTIQRTEQRDSAMYRCASSDDSNQPQHFGDGTRLSIL.

V usage is TRBV7-9 and J usage is TRBJ2-7, with a possible D match to TRBD2 (6 bases). This CDR3 region has 13 residues. V dropped 5 bases and J dropped 9 bases, with 17 bases sitting between them. Germline CDR1 reads SEHNR; CDR2 reads FQNEAQ (reference sequence). CDR3: CASSPGLPIGQYF. The CDR3 bases are TGTGCCAGCAGCCCGGGACTTCCGATCGGGCAGTACTTC.

This clonotype was observed many times. The DNA of the CDR3 is TGTGCCAGCACTCAGGACATTTCCTCCTACGAGCAGTACTTC. Amino acid sequence: CASTQDISSYEQYF. The V and J genes are TRBV27 and TRBJ2-7; tentatively, D is TRBD1 (5 bases). V was pared by 7 bases and J by 0 bases, with 13 bases between. The CDR3 extends over 14 amino acids. Germline V lookup: CDR1 MNHEY, CDR2 SMNVEV (reference sequence).

This clonotype was seen ten or more times. This rearrangement joins TRBV27 to TRBJ2-2, with D unresolved. Germline loops: CDR1 MNHEY, CDR2 SMNVEV (reference sequence). V gave up 3 bases and J gave up 3 bases, with 5 bases separating them. This CDR3 is 13 amino acids long. CDR3 bases: TGTGCCAGCAGTTTCCCCCACACCGGGGAGCTGTTTTTT. This translates into CASSFPHTGELFF.

This clonotype was counted only a few times. The chain recombines TRBV7-8 with TRBJ1-4; 8 bases match TRBD1. CDR1 is SGHVS, CDR2 FQNEAQ, per germline. The V segment lost 0 bases and the J segment 11 bases; nucleotides outside the gene matches: 5. The CDR3 has 14 residues. This CDR3 is CASSLAGQGLKLFF. CDR3 DNA sequence: TGTGCCAGCAGCTTAGCCGGACAGGGACTGAAACTGTTTTTT.

This clonotype was counted only a few times. The chain is built from TRBV9 and TRBJ2-3; D ambiguous. The length of the CDR3 is 14 residues. Per the germline V gene, CDR1 is SGDLS and CDR2 is YYNGEE. The V end was cut by 2 bases, the J end by 0 bases, with 7 bases between. The CDR3 region is CASSVGPSTDTQYF. The CDR3 DNA follows: TGTGCCAGCAGCGTGGGCCCTAGCACAGATACGCAGTATTTT.

In its sample, this clonotype was seen a few times. This chain connects TRBV20-1 to TRBJ2-5; TRBD1 aligns across 7 bases. J gave up 7 bases and V 6 bases, and 20 bases lay outside the gene matches. The germline gives CDR1 DFQATT, CDR2 SNEGSKA (reference sequence). The CDR3 has 16 residues. CDR3 protein: CSAEPYGGQSSRTQYF. CDR3 bases: TGCAGTGCCGAACCGTATGGGGGACAGTCCTCGCGGACCCAGTACTTC.

This clonotype was observed many times. This chain links TRBV7-9 with TRBJ1-1; no clear D gene. Germline V gives CDR1 SEHNR, CDR2 FQNEAQ (reference sequence). V lost 5 bases to trimming and J lost 0 bases, with 16 bases between them. The CDR3 runs to 16 residues. The DNA of the CDR3 is TGTGCCAGCAGCCATGGGCCCCTGAACATGAACACTGAAGCTTTCTTT. Its translation is CASSHGPLNMNTEAFF. Looking up the rest from reference TRBV7-9 and TRBJ1-1 gives the full variable domain: DTGVSQNPRHKITKRGQNVTFRCDPISEHNRLYWYRQTLGQGPEFLTYFQNEAQLEKSRLLSDRFSAERPKGSFSTLEIQRTEQGDSAMYLCASSHGPLNMNTEAFFGQGTRLTVV.

As regards this clonotype: A much larger clone is a single base away; this may be a read error. The V call is TRBV7-9, the J call TRBJ2-3; D might be TRBD1 (6 bases). The CDR3 has 17 amino acids. Germline values: CDR1 SEHNR, CDR2 FQNEAQ (reference sequence). CDR3 DNA sequence: TGTGGCAGCAGCTCACGATTCCGGACAGAATACACAGATACGCAGTATTTT. The encoded protein is CGSSSRFRTEYTDTQYF.

This sequence joins TRBV10-3 and TRBJ2-1; possibly TRBD1 for D (6 bases). The CDR3 spans 12 residues. Trimming shortened V by 6 bases and J by 7 bases, and 10 bases separated the two germline ends. The V gene's germline CDR1 is ENHRY and CDR2 SYGVKD. CDR3 loop: CAISDTGNEQFF. In nucleotides, the CDR3 is TGTGCCATCAGCGATACAGGGAATGAGCAGTTCTTC.

V and J are TRBV19 and TRBJ1-6; D possibly corresponds to TRBD1 (6 bases). V lost 6 bases and J 9 bases, leaving 21 bases between the germline ends. CDR3 length: 16 residues. The germline CDR1 and CDR2 sequences are LNHDA and SQIVND (reference sequence). The CDR3 DNA follows: TGTGCCAGTAGCCCACCGGCGGGACACCTCAGTTCACCCCTCCACTTT. It yields the protein CASSPPAGHLSSPLHF. Combining the CDR3 with reference TRBV19 and TRBJ1-6 gives the whole variable domain DGGITQSPKYLFRKEGQNVTLSCEQNLNHDAMYWYRQDPGQGLRLIYYSQIVNDFQKGDIAEGYSVSREKKESFPLTVTSAQKNPTAFYLCASSPPAGHLSSPLHFGNGTRLTVT.